Presented here are 19 T cell receptor beta chains from one specimen sequenced in a study of cytomegalovirus exposure and HLA in healthy donors. Vbeta (60) and Jbeta (13) primers were used in the PCR. TCRdb's copy holds only in-frame clones and misses some; the assay was immunoSEQ multiplex PCR. Of some 130,000 clones listed, roughly 85% are singletons. The specimen was PBMCs. These receptors all stem from a woman aged 30 to 39 in good health and CMV-seropositive.

J is TRBJ2-7 and V is TRBV11-2; 12 positions agree with TRBD1. The CDR3 runs 15 residues. Germline V gene data show CDR1 as SGHAT and CDR2 as FQNNGV. With 1 base clipped from V and 6 bases from J, the junction kept 4 bases outside the gene matches. The CDR3 is CASSLGGTGGLEQYF. The CDR3 DNA follows: TGTGCCAGCAGCTTAGGGGGGACAGGGGGCCTCGAGCAGTACTTC.

V and J are TRBV4-1 and TRBJ2-3, with 10 bases fitting TRBD2. The CDR3 covers 18 residues. Germline V CDR1 and CDR2: MGHRA, YSYEKL. V dropped 0 bases and J dropped 3; count of bases not matched to a gene: 9. For the CDR3, the DNA is TGCGCCAGCAGCCAAGATAGGCTAGCGGGAGCGGGTACAGATACGCAGTATTTT. Translation: CASSQDRLAGAGTDTQYF.

V gene TRBV6-6 combines with J gene TRBJ1-2; TRBD1 is a possible D gene (6 bases). This CDR3 region has 16 residues. CDR1 and CDR2 from the germline V gene are MNHNY and SVGAGI (reference sequence). The ends were cut back, 2 bases at V and 3 bases at J, with 16 bases in the middle. Written as DNA, the CDR3 is TGTGCCAGCAGTTACGGGCAGGGGAGGGGGGACTATGGCTACACCTTC. Residues: CASSYGQGRGDYGYTF.

This chain uses TRBV2 with TRBJ2-7; D is possibly TRBD1 (7 bases). The CDR3 extends over 15 amino acids. V gave up 6 bases and J gave up 0 bases, with 15 bases separating them. Germline V gene sequence: CDR1 SNHLY, CDR2 FYNNEI. CDR3 sequence reads: CASSPQGGGSYEQYF. CDR3 DNA sequence: TGTGCCAGCAGCCCTCAGGGGGGCGGCTCCTACGAGCAGTACTTC.

This clone counts as large. V and J are TRBV4-2 and TRBJ2-1; 7 positions agree with TRBD2. With V trimmed by 6 bases and J by 9 bases, 5 bases remained unmatched. CDR3 size: 12 residues. Germline-derived CDR1 and CDR2 are LGHNA and YNFKEQ. The chain's CDR3 is CASSQPSGEQFF. CDR3 coding DNA: TGTGCCAGCAGTCAACCTAGCGGTGAGCAGTTCTTC.

This rearrangement joins TRBV19 to TRBJ1-3; tentatively, D is TRBD1 (6 bases). The V end lost 6 bases, the J end lost 4 bases, and 16 bases lay between the germline ends. This CDR3 spans 15 amino acids. Germline V gene data show CDR1 as LNHDA and CDR2 as SQIVND (reference sequence). CDR3 in DNA: TGTGCCAGTAGCCCTCCCGGACAGCTAGGAAACACCATATATTTT. This sequence encodes CASSPPGQLGNTIYF. The variable domain in full, with the rest retrieved from reference TRBV19 and TRBJ1-3, is DGGITQSPKYLFRKEGQNVTLSCEQNLNHDAMYWYRQDPGQGLRLIYYSQIVNDFQKGDIAEGYSVSREKKESFPLTVTSAQKNPTAFYLCASSPPGQLGNTIYFGEGSWLTVV.

This clone was detected a few times. The V call is TRBV9, the J call TRBJ2-7, with TRBD1 matching 10 bases. Germline CDR1 SGDLS, CDR2 YYNGEE. The CDR3 loop spans 16 amino acids. The V segment lost 2 bases and the J segment 2 bases; nucleotides outside the gene matches: 7. The DNA for the CDR3 is TGTGCCAGCAGCGTTGGGACAGGACAGGGGGCCTACGAGCAGTACTTC. Amino acid sequence: CASSVGTGQGAYEQYF.

V gene TRBV9 combines with J gene TRBJ2-1, with TRBD1 as a possible D gene (6 bases). V lost 1 base and J lost 6, with 11 bases in between. Germline values: CDR1 SGDLS, CDR2 YYNGEE. The CDR3 covers 14 residues. The DNA of the CDR3 is TGTGCCAGCAGCGTAATGGGACAAAGCAATGAGCAGTTCTTC. Translating gives CASSVMGQSNEQFF.

This chain uses TRBV9 with TRBJ2-1; D is possibly TRBD2 (7 bases). CDR3 length: 15 residues. V lost 0 bases to trimming and J lost 7 bases, with 14 bases between them. Germline V CDR1 and CDR2: SGDLS, YYNGEE. The CDR3 nucleotides are TGTGCCAGCAGCGTAGGAGGGGGGGGTGAAAATGAGCAGTTCTTC. This sequence encodes CASSVGGGGENEQFF. Complete variable domain (other parts from reference TRBV9 and TRBJ2-1): DSGVTQTPKHLITATGQRVTLRCSPRSGDLSVYWYQQSLDQGLQFLIQYYNGEERAKGNILERFSAQQFPDLHSELNLSSLELGDSALYFCASSVGGGGENEQFFGPGTRLTVL.

This chain links TRBV7-3 with TRBJ2-1; the match to TRBD2 covers 12 bases. The germline V gene encodes CDR1 SGHTA and CDR2 FQGTGA. The J segment lost 7 bases and the V segment lost 5 bases, leaving 6 bases of the junction unmatched. This CDR3 comprises 15 residues. CDR3 DNA: TGTGCCAGCAGCACCCTAGCGGGGGGGCCTAATGAGCAGTTCTTC. Translating gives CASSTLAGGPNEQFF.

The chain is built from TRBV5-8 and TRBJ1-1; 9 bases match TRBD1. Germline V gene lookup returns CDR1 SGHTS and CDR2 YDEGEE. This CDR3 has 15 residues. V shed 4 bases, J shed 3 bases, and the junction held 7 bases outside the gene matches. Written as DNA, the CDR3 is TGTGCCAGCAGCGTGGACAGGGGAGGACACACTGAAGCTTTCTTT. Protein product: CASSVDRGGHTEAFF.

The chain couples TRBV12-5 to TRBJ2-1; 7 bases line up with TRBD1. Germline assignment: CDR1 LGHNT and CDR2 FRNRAP. The CDR3 length is 15 residues. With 6 bases clipped from V and 4 bases from J, the junction kept 9 bases outside the gene matches. The CDR3 DNA reads as TGTGCTAGTGGCCTAGGGACAGCGTTGTACAATGAGCAGTTCTTC. It is translated as CASGLGTALYNEQFF.

V usage is TRBV5-6 and J usage is TRBJ1-4; 8 positions agree with TRBD1. The CDR3 is 14 residues long. The ends lost 4 bases at V and 3 bases at J; junction bases unmatched: 2. The germline V gene has CDR1 SGHDT and CDR2 YYEEEE. The DNA for the CDR3 is TGTGCCAGCAGCCGACAGGGGCCTAATGAAAAACTGTTTTTT. It specifies CASSRQGPNEKLFF.

The rearrangement uses TRBV5-1 and TRBJ1-1; 7 nucleotides align to TRBD1. Per germline, CDR1 SGHRS and CDR2 YFSETQ. The CDR3 spans 14 residues. J gave up 3 bases and V 3 bases, and 5 bases lay outside the gene matches. The CDR3 nucleotides read TGCGCCAGCAGCTCAGAGGGGGCAGACACTGAAGCTTTCTTT. This encodes CASSSEGADTEAFF.

The rearrangement joins TRBV30 to TRBJ1-6; D unclear. CDR1 GTSNPN and CDR2 SVGIG come from the germline V gene (reference sequence). V dropped 2 bases and J dropped 0 bases, with 14 bases sitting between them. This CDR3 region has 17 residues. The CDR3 spells CAWSRGTASSYNSPLHF. CDR3 nucleotide sequence: TGTGCCTGGAGTCGTGGAACGGCTAGCTCCTATAATTCACCCCTCCACTTT.

This clone was seen only a few times. The chain recombines TRBV5-1 with TRBJ2-7; possible D gene TRBD1, 5 bases. V was clipped by 3 bases and J by 2 bases, with 9 bases between them. This CDR3 comprises 13 residues. The germline V gene encodes CDR1 SGHRS and CDR2 YFSETQ. CDR3 nucleotide sequence: TGCGCCAGCAGCTGGGGCCCCGCCTACGAGCAGTACTTC. This gives the protein CASSWGPAYEQYF.

The genes are TRBV7-3 and TRBJ2-7, with 8 bases fitting TRBD1. Trimming cost V 5 bases and J 2 bases; bases outside gene matches: 8. The germline CDR1 and CDR2 sequences are SGHTA and FQGTGA. The CDR3 length is 15 residues. CDR3 amino acids: CASSLYRGSAYEQYF. As DNA, the CDR3 is TGTGCCAGCAGCCTCTACAGGGGGTCGGCCTACGAGCAGTACTTC.

Here the CDR3 reads CASRRPGGNYGYTF. CDR3 DNA: TGTGCCAGCAGACGTCCAGGGGGTAACTATGGCTACACCTTC. The chain uses TRBV28 and TRBJ1-2; 7 positions agree with TRBD1. This CDR3 contains 14 residues. The J segment lost 1 base and the V segment lost 6 bases, leaving 5 bases of the junction unmatched. CDR1 MDHEN and CDR2 SYDVKM come from the germline V gene.

As concerns this clone: At one of its ends the junction is not consistent with the germline gene, which may arise from a read error. The rearrangement links TRBV7-9 to TRBJ2-1; TRBD1 matches 9 bases. This CDR3 is built from 16 residues. Per the germline V gene, CDR1 is SEHNR and CDR2 is FQNEAQ (reference sequence). CDR3 nucleotide sequence: TGTTCCAGCAGCCACCCAAGAGGGACAGGGCACAATGAGCAGTTCTTC. It codes for CSSSHPRGTGHNEQFF.